The present T cell receptor beta chain was sequenced within a study of blood T cell repertoires in COVID-19. Turning to the study itself: PBMCs, B-cell-depleted T cells, or T cells provided the cDNA or gDNA that made up the material.

Measured with immunoSEQ multiplex PCR; TCRdb has only the in-frame clones, and not every one. This sample has a few hundred thousand clones, with around nine tenths found just once. The V gene end was trimmed by 0 bases and the J gene end by 3 bases; junction bases not matched to a gene: 1. This CDR3 is 14 amino acids long. Germline V CDR1 and CDR2: SGHRS, YFSETQ. The sequence came from a man aged 60-69 years who had recovered from COVID-19. The sample taken for sequencing was peripheral blood. V and J are TRBV5-1 and TRBJ2-3; 7 bases agree with TRBD2. CDR3 in amino acids: CASSLGGGTDTQYF. The CDR3 DNA reads as TGCGCCAGCAGCTTGGGCGGGGGAACAGATACGCAGTATTTT.